Shown below are 26 T cell receptor beta chains from a single sample sequenced in a study of shared clonotypes between healthy human individuals. The protocol was immunoSEQ multiplex PCR, while the TCRdb copy is restricted to in-frame clones and leaves out a portion. The data contain millions of clones, 90% to 95% of them singletons. Sequencing input: naive CD4+ T cells sorted from blood. The subset was: CD45RA+ positively selected. The receptors shown here come from a man aged 18-30 years in good health.

The V gene is TRBV11-2, the J gene TRBJ2-1; D is possibly TRBD2 (6 bases). The ends were cut back, 1 base at V and 6 bases at J, with 13 bases in the middle. The germline V gene has CDR1 SGHAT and CDR2 FQNNGV. The CDR3 length is 15 residues. The CDR3 DNA reads TGTGCCAGCAGCTTAGGGTCGGGACTGCCCAATGAGCAGTTCTTC. Translating gives CASSLGSGLPNEQFF. Together with reference TRBV11-2 and TRBJ2-1, the CDR3 gives the full variable domain: EAGVAQSPRYKIIEKRQSVAFWCNPISGHATLYWYQQILGQGPKLLIQFQNNGVVDDSQLPKDRFSAERLKGVDSTLKIQPAKLEDSAVYLCASSLGSGLPNEQFFGPGTRLTVL.

CDR3 residues: CASSSEGRGYTF. The CDR3 bases are TGTGCCAGCAGCTCTGAGGGGAGGGGCTACACCTTC. J is TRBJ1-2 and V is TRBV11-2, with a possible D match to TRBD1 (5 bases). Germline CDR1 reads SGHAT; CDR2 reads FQNNGV. The CDR3 sequence is 12 residues long. Trimming left V 4 bases short and J 8 bases short, with 11 bases between.

The chain combines TRBV27 with TRBJ2-7, with a possible D match to TRBD2 (5 bases). The CDR3 contains 14 residues. V shed 3 bases and J shed 4 bases, with 13 bases lying between them. Germline V gene data show CDR1 as MNHEY and CDR2 as SMNVEV (reference sequence). CDR3 residues: CASSLAPPGYEQYF. The CDR3 nucleotides read TGTGCCAGCAGTTTGGCCCCTCCGGGGTACGAGCAGTACTTC.

As DNA, the CDR3 is TGTGCCAGCAGTTTGGGGCTAGCGGGAATGCACGAGCAGTACTTC. This sequence encodes CASSLGLAGMHEQYF. J is TRBJ2-7 and V is TRBV28; 9 nucleotides line up with TRBD2. After removal of 3 bases from V and 5 bases from J, the junction contained 8 bases not matched to a gene. Looked up from germline, CDR1 is MDHEN and CDR2 is SYDVKM. The CDR3 length is 15 residues.

Points on this clone: A junction end diverges from the germline sequence, so it may reflect a read error. This chain joins TRBV7-7 and TRBJ2-2, with D possibly matching TRBD2 (5 bases). Germline CDR1 and CDR2: SSHAT and FNYEAQ (reference sequence). The CDR3 covers 13 residues. The CDR3 region has the DNA TGTGCTAGCAGCTTAGACGGGGCCGGGGAGCTGTTTTTT. Translation gives CASSLDGAGELFF.

This sequence joins TRBV6-5 and TRBJ2-7, with TRBD1 as a possible D gene (6 bases). The CDR3 is 14 residues long. Germline CDR1 MNHEY, CDR2 SVGAGI. V was pared by 6 bases and J by 2 bases, with 14 bases between. The CDR3 sequence: CASRTGQGPYEQYF. CDR3 nucleotide sequence: TGTGCCAGCAGGACCGGGCAGGGGCCCTACGAGCAGTACTTC.

The genes are TRBV10-3 and TRBJ2-5, with 9 bases that match TRBD2. V lost 5 bases, J lost 2 bases, and 3 bases stayed unmatched. The CDR3 length is 14 residues. Germline values: CDR1 ENHRY, CDR2 SYGVKD. Written as DNA, the CDR3 is TGTGCCATCAGTCAGCGGGGGGAGCAAGAGACCCAGTACTTC. Translating it yields CAISQRGEQETQYF.

V and J are TRBV28 and TRBJ1-2; 7 bases map to TRBD1. Per germline, CDR1 MDHEN and CDR2 SYDVKM. This CDR3 comprises 15 residues. The junction had 10 bases not matched to a gene; V was cut back by 8 bases and J by 1 base. CDR3 in DNA: TGTGCCAGCCGACCCCAGACAGGGCATAACTATGGCTACACCTTC. This gives the protein CASRPQTGHNYGYTF.

The chain joins TRBV5-5 to TRBJ1-2; D possibly corresponds to TRBD1 (5 bases). This CDR3 region has 13 residues. V was cut by 0 bases and J by 5 bases, with 8 bases left in between. Germline V gives CDR1 SGHKS, CDR2 YYEKEE (reference sequence). The CDR3 sequence: CASSLEGRYGYTF. The CDR3 DNA reads TGTGCCAGCAGCTTGGAGGGGAGGTATGGCTACACCTTC.

V gene TRBV29-1 combines with J gene TRBJ2-5, with 7 bases identical to TRBD1. Trimming removed 7 bases from V and 4 bases from J; junction bases left unmatched: 12. The length of the CDR3 is 14 residues. Germline CDR1 reads SQVTM; CDR2 reads ANQGSEA. The DNA of the CDR3 is TGCAGCGCCCAACAGGGGACCCAGGGAGAGACCCAGTACTTC. Residues: CSAQQGTQGETQYF.

The chain links TRBV19 to TRBJ2-7; possibly TRBD2 for D (6 bases). V was cut by 0 bases and J by 3 bases, with 12 bases left in between. The CDR3 has 15 amino acids. Germline V gene lookup returns CDR1 LNHDA and CDR2 SQIVND (reference sequence). The DNA of the CDR3 is TGTGCCAGTAGTATAGATCGAGTTAGCGGCTACGAGCAGTACTTC. Residues: CASSIDRVSGYEQYF.

The chain carries TRBV10-3 and TRBJ1-5, with D possibly matching TRBD1 (5 bases). This CDR3 has 13 residues. The V and J ends lost 3 bases and 6 bases respectively, with 9 bases between them. CDR1 and CDR2 (germline): ENHRY, SYGVKD. The CDR3 is CAISDGRAQPQHF. CDR3 DNA: TGTGCCATCAGTGACGGCAGGGCTCAGCCCCAGCATTTT.

This chain connects TRBV7-9 to TRBJ2-3; TRBD2 aligns across 12 bases. The J segment lost 2 bases and the V segment lost 7 bases, leaving 7 bases of the junction unmatched. This CDR3 comprises 16 residues. Germline V gene sequence: CDR1 SEHNR, CDR2 FQNEAQ (reference sequence). The chain's CDR3 is CASTPRTSGATDTQYF. Here the CDR3 DNA reads TGTGCCAGCACCCCTCGGACTAGCGGGGCCACAGATACGCAGTATTTT.

The chain employs TRBV18 and TRBJ2-3, with D possibly TRBD1 on 5 matching bases. The V and J ends lost 2 bases and 4 bases respectively, with 13 bases between them. Germline values: CDR1 KGHSH, CDR2 LQKENI. The length of the CDR3 is 15 residues. The CDR3 sequence: CASSPVSGQADTQYF. CDR3 sequence (DNA): TGTGCCAGCTCACCAGTTTCAGGGCAGGCAGATACGCAGTATTTT.

The chain combines TRBV2 with TRBJ2-1, with 10 nucleotides matching TRBD2. The CDR3 spans 15 residues. The V segment lost 6 bases and the J segment 5 bases; nucleotides outside the gene matches: 7. Germline V lookup: CDR1 SNHLY, CDR2 FYNNEI. The CDR3 sequence: CASRVAGGRHNEQFF. The CDR3 DNA follows: TGTGCCAGCAGAGTAGCGGGAGGCCGCCACAATGAGCAGTTCTTC.

The rearrangement uses TRBV6-6 and TRBJ1-2; 12 nucleotides line up with TRBD1. The CDR3 has 15 amino acids. Losses at the gene ends were 5 bases for V and 4 bases for J; bases not matched to a gene: 5. In germline, CDR1 is MNHNY, CDR2 SVGAGI (reference sequence). CDR3 DNA: TGTGCCAGCAGTACAGGGACAGGGGGCTCCTATGGCTACACCTTC. As protein: CASSTGTGGSYGYTF.

This clone occurred once. Other DNA sequences from this sample encode an identical CDR3 as well. The V gene is TRBV5-1, the J gene TRBJ2-1, with 9 bases that match TRBD2. The CDR3 covers 14 residues. V dropped 5 bases and J dropped 4; count of bases not matched to a gene: 4. Per germline, CDR1 SGHRS and CDR2 YFSETQ. CDR3: CASSSSGGYNEQFF. CDR3 coding DNA: TGCGCCAGCAGTTCGAGCGGGGGGTACAATGAGCAGTTCTTC.

A word on this clone: Other DNA sequences within the sample encode an identical CDR3. This chain links TRBV7-2 with TRBJ2-3; D uncertain. Germline V gene lookup returns CDR1 SGHTA and CDR2 FQGNSA. CDR3 size: 14 residues. Between the trimmed V and J ends, which lost 2 bases and 1 base, there was a span of 7 bases. As DNA, the CDR3 is TGTGCCAGCAGCTTACGACGGGGCACAGATACGCAGTATTTT. It translates to CASSLRRGTDTQYF. Full variable domain (rest looked up from reference TRBV7-2 and TRBJ2-3): GAGVSQSPSNKVTEKGKDVELRCDPISGHTALYWYRQSLGQGLEFLIYFQGNSAPDKSGLPSDRFSAERTGGSVSTLTIQRTQQEDSAVYLCASSLRRGTDTQYFGPGTRLTVL.

The gene calls are TRBV5-1 and TRBJ2-2; TRBD2 aligns across 11 bases. J was trimmed by 4 bases and V by 4 bases; bases with no gene match: 3. This CDR3 has 15 amino acids. Germline V gene lookup returns CDR1 SGHRS and CDR2 YFSETQ. The CDR3 loop reads CASSAGLAVTGELFF. CDR3 DNA sequence: TGCGCCAGCAGCGCGGGACTAGCGGTCACCGGGGAGCTGTTTTTT.

The genes are TRBV18 and TRBJ2-7; D gene uncertain. This CDR3 is 15 amino acids long. V was pared by 2 bases and J by 0 bases, with 11 bases between. Germline V CDR1 and CDR2: KGHSH, LQKENI. Here the CDR3 reads CASSPEDGSSYEQYF. CDR3 sequence (DNA): TGTGCCAGCTCACCAGAGGACGGATCCTCCTACGAGCAGTACTTC.

The table lists this clone with a few counts. The chain combines TRBV5-4 with TRBJ1-2; 8 nucleotides agree with TRBD1. This CDR3 is built from 15 residues. The junction had 12 bases not matched to a gene; V was cut back by 4 bases and J by 7 bases. The germline CDR1 and CDR2 sequences are SGHNT and YYREEE (reference sequence). CDR3 amino acids: CASSAPGTGSSGYTF. DNA for the CDR3: TGTGCCAGCAGCGCGCCCGGGACAGGATCTAGTGGCTACACCTTC.

This clone appeared a single time. V usage is TRBV5-4 and J usage is TRBJ1-4, with D tentatively TRBD1 (5 bases). V lost 4 bases to trimming and J lost 7 bases, with 17 bases between them. Germline loops: CDR1 SGHNT, CDR2 YYREEE (reference sequence). The CDR3 consists of 15 residues. This CDR3 reads CASSPDGAGSEKLFF. CDR3 DNA sequence: TGTGCCAGCAGCCCGGACGGGGCAGGGAGTGAAAAACTGTTTTTT.

The CDR3, as DNA: TGCGCCAGCAGCCTTACAGGGTCCCAAGAGACCCAGTACTTC. This gives the protein CASSLTGSQETQYF. This chain links TRBV5-1 with TRBJ2-5; tentative D call: TRBD1 (6 bases). The CDR3 runs to 14 residues. V lost 4 bases and J lost 1, with 11 bases in between. Germline V gene sequence: CDR1 SGHRS, CDR2 YFSETQ. The complete variable domain, with remaining parts taken from reference TRBV5-1 and TRBJ2-5, reads KAGVTQTPRYLIKTRGQQVTLSCSPISGHRSVSWYQQTPGQGLQFLFEYFSETQRNKGNFPGRFSGRQFSNSRSEMNVSTLELGDSALYLCASSLTGSQETQYFGPGTRLLVL.

This sequence joins TRBV6-1 and TRBJ2-7; 9 bases fit TRBD1. V shed 8 bases and J 2 bases; nucleotides not matched to a gene: 7. The CDR3 is 14 residues long. Per germline, CDR1 MNHNS and CDR2 SASEGT. In DNA, the CDR3 is TGTGCCAGCGGGACGACAGGGGGGGCCTACGAGCAGTACTTC. Protein: CASGTTGGAYEQYF.

The rearrangement joins TRBV7-8 to TRBJ2-7; D unresolved. The germline gives CDR1 SGHVS, CDR2 FQNEAQ. The V end lost 4 bases, the J end lost 10 bases, and 17 bases lay between the germline ends. The CDR3 is made up of 13 amino acids. The CDR3 spells CASSYTTTFEQYF. The CDR3 bases are TGTGCCAGCAGCTATACGACGACATTCGAACAGTACTTC.

The chain uses TRBV2 and TRBJ2-5; D is possibly TRBD1 or TRBD2 (5 bases each). Germline CDR1 is SNHLY and CDR2 is FYNNEI. CDR3 length equals 13 residues. Deletions cut 6 bases from V and 4 bases from J, with 12 bases between. The DNA of the CDR3 is TGTGCCAGCAGACCGGGACCCCCAGAGACCCAGTACTTC. This translates into CASRPGPPETQYF.